These 11 T cell receptor beta chains were all obtained from the same sample, sequenced in a study of blood T cell repertoires in COVID-19 (TCRdb year 2020). The receptor library was made with the immunoSEQ multiplex PCR assay. Held by TCRdb, this immuneACCESS table contains in-frame sequences only and omits some clones. Under half of the omission traces to an unresolved V gene where checked; the cause of the rest is unknown. Recorded for this sample are about 270,000 clones; roughly 90% of them occurred a single time. Clones ranked in the top ten supply 9.5% to 15% of the sample. The sequencing input was peripheral blood. The receptor set was obtained from a woman aged 25-40 years with COVID-19, enrolled during active disease.

The chain carries TRBV29-1 and TRBJ2-3; 8 nucleotides align to TRBD2. The germline V gene encodes CDR1 SQVTM and CDR2 ANQGSEA. Unmatched junction bases numbered 2, after V lost 3 bases and J lost 0 bases. The CDR3 is 14 residues long. The chain's CDR3 is CSVDAGGSTDTQYF. CDR3 DNA sequence: TGCAGCGTTGATGCGGGGGGCAGCACAGATACGCAGTATTTT.

The chain is built from TRBV5-4 and TRBJ2-5, with 15 nucleotides matching TRBD2. CDR1 SGHNT and CDR2 YYREEE come from the germline V gene (reference sequence). J gave up 9 bases and V 4 bases, and 13 bases lay outside the gene matches. CDR3 size: 17 residues. CDR3 DNA sequence: TGTGCCAGCAGCCTGGGACTAGCGGGGGGTGCGGCCAGGGCCCAGTACTTC. Translation gives CASSLGLAGGAARAQYF.

The V call is TRBV4-1, the J call TRBJ1-4; the D is unclear. The CDR3 totals 11 residues. Per the germline V gene, CDR1 is MGHRA and CDR2 is YSYEKL. Trimming took 6 bases from V and 7 from J, leaving 6 bases between them. The CDR3 loop reads CASSGSEKLFF. In nucleotides, the CDR3 is TGCGCCAGCAGTGGCTCTGAAAAACTGTTTTTT.

This chain uses TRBV19 with TRBJ2-7; TRBD1 matches 10 bases. Germline V gene lookup returns CDR1 LNHDA and CDR2 SQIVND (reference sequence). V lost 6 bases to trimming and J lost 2 bases; unmatched junction nucleotides: 10. The CDR3 length is 16 residues. This CDR3 reads CASSHPGTGVPYEQYF. CDR3 nucleotides: TGTGCCAGTAGCCACCCCGGGACAGGGGTTCCCTACGAGCAGTACTTC.

This chain uses TRBV28 with TRBJ2-3, with 12 bases aligning to TRBD2. The V segment lost 3 bases and the J segment 0 bases; nucleotides outside the gene matches: 10. Germline CDR1 reads MDHEN; CDR2 reads SYDVKM. The CDR3 totals 19 residues. CDR3 DNA sequence: TGTGCCAGCAGTTTCTTGCTAGCGGGGGGGTCTCTTAGCACAGATACGCAGTATTTT. Its protein product is CASSFLLAGGSLSTDTQYF.

The chain links TRBV19 to TRBJ2-1; D remains unclear. This CDR3 is built from 12 residues. Trimming left V 10 bases short and J 4 bases short, with 11 bases between. CDR1 and CDR2 (germline): LNHDA, SQIVND (reference sequence). The CDR3 is CATRREYNEQFF. The CDR3 region has the DNA TGTGCCACCCGGAGAGAATACAATGAGCAGTTCTTC. The complete variable domain, with remaining parts taken from reference TRBV19 and TRBJ2-1, reads DGGITQSPKYLFRKEGQNVTLSCEQNLNHDAMYWYRQDPGQGLRLIYYSQIVNDFQKGDIAEGYSVSREKKESFPLTVTSAQKNPTAFYLCATRREYNEQFFGPGTRLTVL.

This sequence joins TRBV9 and TRBJ1-4; D not certain. The length of the CDR3 is 15 residues. The V gene lost 4 bases and the J gene lost 11 bases, with 21 bases spanning the gap. The V gene's germline CDR1 is SGDLS and CDR2 YYNGEE. DNA of the CDR3: TGTGCCAGCAGCCCCCAAGGCGGGCAGGCGGCGAAACTGTTTTTT. Translation gives CASSPQGGQAAKLFF.

CDR3 sequence: CASSSAGTSPHEQFF. The CDR3 DNA is TGCGCCAGCAGCTCGGCCGGGACTAGCCCCCATGAGCAGTTCTTC. The genes are TRBV5-1 and TRBJ2-1; TRBD2 matches at 9 bases. V gave up 3 bases and J gave up 8 bases; unmatched junction bases: 9. The CDR3 sequence is 15 residues long. In germline, CDR1 is SGHRS, CDR2 YFSETQ. Using reference TRBV5-1 and TRBJ2-1 for the parts outside the CDR3, the full variable domain is KAGVTQTPRYLIKTRGQQVTLSCSPISGHRSVSWYQQTPGQGLQFLFEYFSETQRNKGNFPGRFSGRQFSNSRSEMNVSTLELGDSALYLCASSSAGTSPHEQFFGPGTRLTVL.

The V and J genes are TRBV21-1 and TRBJ1-6; the DNA was not compared with TRBD1, the D call given in the table. TRBV21-1 is flagged as a pseudogene. The length of the CDR3 is 16 residues. DNA for the CDR3: TGTGCCAGCAGCAAGAGAAGACAGGGAGTAAATTCACCCCTCCACTTT. Amino acids: CASSKRRQGVNSPLHF.

The chain uses TRBV11-2 and TRBJ1-3; the D is unclear. CDR3 length equals 16 residues. Trimming shortened V by 1 base and J by 0 bases, and 10 bases separated the two germline ends. Germline CDR1 is SGHAT and CDR2 is FQNNGV. For the CDR3, the DNA is TGTGCCAGCAGCTTAGGGGCGTGGGTCTCTGGAAACACCATATATTTT. Amino acid sequence: CASSLGAWVSGNTIYF. The full variable domain, its missing parts supplied by reference TRBV11-2 and TRBJ1-3, is EAGVAQSPRYKIIEKRQSVAFWCNPISGHATLYWYQQILGQGPKLLIQFQNNGVVDDSQLPKDRFSAERLKGVDSTLKIQPAKLEDSAVYLCASSLGAWVSGNTIYFGEGSWLTVV.

The chain is built from TRBV6-2 or TRBV6-3 and TRBJ2-5, with D hard to call. From germline, CDR1 is MNHEY and CDR2 SVGEGT. The CDR3 contains 13 residues. Trimming pared 5 bases from V and 2 bases from J, leaving 9 bases between. This CDR3 reads CASSPFRQETQYF. DNA for the CDR3: TGTGCCAGCAGTCCGTTTAGACAAGAGACCCAGTACTTC.